This T cell receptor beta chain was retrieved from a study of T-cell reconstitution after alpha-beta-depleted transplantation in children. Overall study results and limits: Among T cells one year after transplant, newly produced cells accounted for most counts and diversity. Two months or so post-transplant, alpha-beta T cells reportedly derived from several hundred expanded graft clones. Surviving thymic progenitors and recipient T cells were the source of high TCRbeta diversity at day 60 in some patients.

Using unique molecular identifiers, the investigators prepared the TCRbeta library. TCRdb ran MiXCR on the PCR reads and lists one entry per CDR3 protein. The table includes about 980,000 distinct CDR3 sequences, roughly 29% detected once. As regards this clonotype: Antigen unknown.

CDR1 SEHNR and CDR2 FQNEAQ come from the germline V gene (reference sequence). V lost 3 bases and J 8 bases, leaving 14 bases between the germline ends. This CDR3 contains 14 residues. The rearrangement joins TRBV7-9 to TRBJ2-1; D uncertain. The source material was PBMCs, mostly from graft donor cells, sampled 360 days after TCRalphabeta/CD19-depleted stem cell transplant. The TCR originated in a boy under three years old who had a stem cell transplant for SCID, so the T cells may come from the graft donor. DNA for the CDR3: TGTGCCAGCAGCTTTTCCGTTCCCCTAGATGAGCAGTTCTTC. This translates into CASSFSVPLDEQFF.